The clone carrying this TCR beta chain was observed at least ten times. The length of the CDR3 is 14 residues. From germline, CDR1 is SNHLY and CDR2 FYNNEI. V was cut by 7 bases and J by 3 bases, with 16 bases left in between. This record comes from a study of response to subunit inactivated influenza vaccine. TCRdb re-analysed the RT-PCR reads in MiXCR, keeping a single row per CDR3 protein. This table holds about 500,000 distinct CDR3 sequences, around 7.7% found once. The sequence came from a man between 50 and 69 years old who received an inactivated influenza vaccine. The material sequenced was PBMCs from blood, taken less than 25 months after vaccination. J is TRBJ2-7 and V is TRBV2, with D possibly matching TRBD1 (6 bases). CDR3 sequence (DNA): TGTGCCAGCACTACAAACAGGGCTAACTACGAGCAGTACTTC. This translates into CASTTNRANYEQYF.